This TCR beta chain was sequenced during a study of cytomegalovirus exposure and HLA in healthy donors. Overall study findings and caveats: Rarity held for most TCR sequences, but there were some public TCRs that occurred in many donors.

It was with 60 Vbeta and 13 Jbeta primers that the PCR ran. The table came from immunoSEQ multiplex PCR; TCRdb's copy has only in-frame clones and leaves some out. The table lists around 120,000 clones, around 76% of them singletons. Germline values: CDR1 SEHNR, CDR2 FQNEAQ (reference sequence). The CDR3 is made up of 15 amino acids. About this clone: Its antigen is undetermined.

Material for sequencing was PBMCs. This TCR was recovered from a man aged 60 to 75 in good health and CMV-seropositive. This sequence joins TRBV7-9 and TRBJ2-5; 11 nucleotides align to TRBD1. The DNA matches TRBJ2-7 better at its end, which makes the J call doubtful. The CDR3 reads CASSALRDRGDEQYF. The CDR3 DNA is TGTGCCAGCAGCGCACTCAGGGACAGGGGGGACGAGCAGTACTTC.